Listed here are 13 T cell receptor beta chains from one sample, sequenced in a study of T cell changes during pregnancy in multiple sclerosis. Assay used: immunoSEQ multiplex PCR; TCRdb lists only in-frame clones, some missing. Counted here are tens of thousands of clones, 95% to 97% occurring once; the ten biggest clones make up 2.5%. The input for sequencing was CD8+ T cells from peripheral blood mononuclear cells, taken after pregnancy. These TCRs come from a female donor with multiple sclerosis, enrolled in a pregnancy study.

The genes are TRBV20-1 and TRBJ2-3; the D gene is possibly TRBD2 (6 bases). V was cut by 3 bases and J by 8 bases, with 9 bases left in between. The germline gives CDR1 DFQATT, CDR2 SNEGSKA (reference sequence). This CDR3 spans 11 amino acids. The CDR3 bases are TGCAGTGCTAGGGACTACACTACGCAGTATTTT. The encoded protein is CSARDYTTQYF.

This chain links TRBV19 with TRBJ2-7, with D uncertain. Germline assignment: CDR1 LNHDA and CDR2 SQIVND (reference sequence). V shed 1 base and J shed 3 bases, with 7 bases lying between them. This CDR3 comprises 13 residues. CDR3: CASSIGTFYEQYF. Written as DNA, the CDR3 is TGTGCCAGTAGTATAGGAACATTCTACGAGCAGTACTTC.

The chain uses TRBV27 and TRBJ2-5; TRBD1 might be the D (5 bases). Germline V CDR1 and CDR2: MNHEY, SMNVEV (reference sequence). V shed 2 bases and J shed 5 bases, with 12 bases lying between them. The CDR3 is made up of 14 amino acids. CDR3 nucleotides: TGTGCCAGCAGTTTAGCGGTGGGGCGCGAGACCCAGTACTTC. Translation: CASSLAVGRETQYF.

The V gene is TRBV27, the J gene TRBJ2-5; a weak D match, TRBD2 (5 bases). With 6 bases removed from V and 5 bases from J, the gap between germline ends came to 16 bases. Germline CDR1 MNHEY, CDR2 SMNVEV (reference sequence). This CDR3 has 14 amino acids. This CDR3 is CASSLTRLRETQYF. The DNA of the CDR3 is TGTGCCAGCAGCTTAACTAGGCTTAGGGAGACCCAGTACTTC.

Only one count was recorded for this clone. This sequence joins TRBV6-1 and TRBJ2-5; no reliable D call. The germline V and J ends were trimmed by 5 bases and 5 bases, with 9 bases remaining between them. The CDR3 has 12 amino acids. The germline V gene has CDR1 MNHNS and CDR2 SASEGT. The CDR3 protein is CASSPDGETQYF. DNA for the CDR3: TGTGCCAGCAGTCCCGACGGGGAGACCCAGTACTTC.

The V and J genes are TRBV4-2 and TRBJ2-7, with 9 bases aligning to TRBD2. The germline gives CDR1 LGHNA, CDR2 YNFKEQ. The CDR3 totals 17 residues. J lost 4 bases, V lost 0 bases, and 10 bases had no gene match. In DNA form, the CDR3 reads TGTGCCAGCAGCCAAGATGGGGCGGGCGGGAGGGATTACGAGCAGTACTTC. Amino acids: CASSQDGAGGRDYEQYF.

V gene TRBV19 combines with J gene TRBJ1-4; no reliable D call. V was cut by 4 bases and J by 2 bases, with 8 bases left in between. CDR1 and CDR2 from the germline V gene are LNHDA and SQIVND (reference sequence). CDR3 length: 14 residues. CDR3 bases: TGTGCCAGTAGTAGCGGAGTTACTAATGAAAAACTGTTTTTT. Translating gives CASSSGVTNEKLFF.

This chain joins TRBV6-5 and TRBJ2-3, with 7 bases matching TRBD1. CDR1 MNHEY and CDR2 SVGAGI come from the germline V gene. With 4 bases clipped from V and 6 bases from J, the junction kept 10 bases outside the gene matches. This CDR3 region has 15 residues. CDR3 loop: CASSSRQGEGDTQYF. The CDR3 coding sequence is TGTGCCAGCAGTTCTAGACAGGGTGAGGGGGATACGCAGTATTTT.

This clone was seen only once. This chain links TRBV6-6 with TRBJ1-2, with TRBD1 identical over 10 bases. The CDR3 is made up of 12 amino acids. The ends lost 6 bases at V and 10 bases at J; junction bases unmatched: 5. Germline-derived CDR1 and CDR2 are MNHNY and SVGAGI (reference sequence). The CDR3: CASRGQGIHYTF. CDR3 sequence (DNA): TGTGCCAGCAGGGGACAGGGGATCCACTACACCTTC.

V and J are TRBV28 and TRBJ2-2; TRBD2 agrees at 7 bases. Unmatched junction bases numbered 3, after V lost 5 bases and J lost 3 bases. CDR1 and CDR2 (germline): MDHEN, SYDVKM. The CDR3 is 14 amino acids. CDR3 sequence reads: CASSERGDTGELFF. The CDR3 nucleotides are TGTGCCAGCAGTGAACGGGGGGACACCGGGGAGCTGTTTTTT.

This sequence joins TRBV6-5 and TRBJ2-7; 7 bases line up with TRBD2. The CDR3 extends over 13 amino acids. Germline trimming cut 6 bases from V and 3 bases from J; bases unmatched to any gene: 5. The germline gives CDR1 MNHEY, CDR2 SVGAGI. The DNA for the CDR3 is TGTGCCAGCAGCTCCGGGGGGTTCTACGAGCAGTACTTC. Its translation is CASSSGGFYEQYF.

This chain links TRBV4-2 with TRBJ2-1, with 7 nucleotides matching TRBD2. V shed 0 bases and J 8 bases; nucleotides not matched to a gene: 4. This CDR3 has 14 residues. CDR1 and CDR2 from the germline V gene are LGHNA and YNFKEQ. Written as DNA, the CDR3 is TGTGCCAGCAGCCAAGATCAACTAGCGTATGAGCAGTTCTTC. This encodes CASSQDQLAYEQFF.

The genes are TRBV4-1 and TRBJ2-7, with 8 bases identical to TRBD2. V lost 6 bases and J lost 0; bases outside the gene matches: 7. CDR3 size: 15 residues. CDR1 is MGHRA and CDR2 is YSYEKL in the germline V gene. The CDR3 is CASSLREGLSYEQYF. The CDR3 nucleotides read TGCGCCAGCAGTTTACGGGAGGGCCTCTCCTACGAGCAGTACTTC.